This T cell receptor (beta chain) came from a study of blood T cells in healthy people across ages. The wider study: About one barcoded beta molecule per two T cells was the capture yield of template switching. General study findings and limits: Fewer expanded clones and more diversity marked long-lived versus aged donors.

As for this clonotype: Its cognate antigen is unknown.

Every sample yielded at least 6.5 million isolated PBMCs. The use of a sample-barcoded 5' primer and a J-beta primer mix characterized a second PCR of roughly 6 to 11 cycles. Each cDNA molecule, via a template-switch adaptor with 12 random nucleotides, was tagged. Using its own MiXCR run on the 5' RACE reads, TCRdb lists one record per CDR3 protein. Among about 1,600,000 distinct CDR3 sequences, approximately 38% were seen once, and the ten largest hold 6.5% to 10%. This clonotype was sampled from a young woman in good health. The material sequenced was blood.

The CDR3 sequence: CASRTGLGTANTGELFF. The CDR3 DNA sequence: TGCGCCAGCAGAACCGGTTTAGGGACGGCGAACACCGGGGAGCTGTTTTTT. J is TRBJ2-2 and V is TRBV5-1; the D call may be TRBD1 or TRBD2 (5 bases each). This CDR3 spans 17 amino acids. Between the trimmed V and J ends, which lost 5 bases and 0 bases, there was a span of 17 bases. CDR1 is SGHRS, CDR2 YFSETQ, per germline.